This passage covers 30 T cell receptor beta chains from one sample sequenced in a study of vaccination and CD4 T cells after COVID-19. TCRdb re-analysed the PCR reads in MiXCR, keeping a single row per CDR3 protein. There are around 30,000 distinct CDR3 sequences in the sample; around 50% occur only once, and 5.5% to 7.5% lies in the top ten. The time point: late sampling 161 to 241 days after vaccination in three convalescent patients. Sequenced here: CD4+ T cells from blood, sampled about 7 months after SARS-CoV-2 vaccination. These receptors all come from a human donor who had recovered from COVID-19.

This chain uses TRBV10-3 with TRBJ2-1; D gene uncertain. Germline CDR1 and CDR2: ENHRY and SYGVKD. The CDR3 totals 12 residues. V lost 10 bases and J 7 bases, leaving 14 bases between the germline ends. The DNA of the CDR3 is TGTGCCACTGCGGAGATGCAAAATGAGCAGTTCTTC. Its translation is CATAEMQNEQFF.

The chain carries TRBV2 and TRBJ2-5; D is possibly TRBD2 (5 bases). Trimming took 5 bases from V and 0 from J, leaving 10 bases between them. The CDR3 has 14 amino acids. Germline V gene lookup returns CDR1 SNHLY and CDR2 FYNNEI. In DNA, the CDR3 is TGTGCCAGCAGTCCACGAGGGTACCAAGAGACCCAGTACTTC. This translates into CASSPRGYQETQYF.

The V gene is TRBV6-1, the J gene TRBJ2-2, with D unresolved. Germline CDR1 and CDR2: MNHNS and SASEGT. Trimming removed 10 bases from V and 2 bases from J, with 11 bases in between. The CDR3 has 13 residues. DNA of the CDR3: TGTGCCACTAGGGCCCTTAACACCGGGGAGCTGTTTTTT. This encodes CATRALNTGELFF.

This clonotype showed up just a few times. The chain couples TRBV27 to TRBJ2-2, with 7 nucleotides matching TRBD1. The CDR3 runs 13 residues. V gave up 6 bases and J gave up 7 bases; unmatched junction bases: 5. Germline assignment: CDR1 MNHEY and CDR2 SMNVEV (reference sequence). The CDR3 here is CASRTGESGELFF. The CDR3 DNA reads TGTGCCAGCAGAACAGGGGAGAGCGGGGAGCTGTTTTTT.

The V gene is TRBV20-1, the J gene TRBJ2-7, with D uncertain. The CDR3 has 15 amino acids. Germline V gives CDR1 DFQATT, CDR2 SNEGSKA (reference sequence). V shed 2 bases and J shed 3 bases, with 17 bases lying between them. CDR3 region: CSARSSGQQNYEQYF. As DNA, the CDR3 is TGCAGTGCTAGAAGTTCTGGGCAGCAAAACTACGAGCAGTACTTC.

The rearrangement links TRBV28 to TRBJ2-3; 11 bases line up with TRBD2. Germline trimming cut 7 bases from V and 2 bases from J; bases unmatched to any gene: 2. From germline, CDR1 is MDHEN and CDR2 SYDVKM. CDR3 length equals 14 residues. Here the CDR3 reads CASKTSGITDTQYF. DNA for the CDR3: TGTGCCAGCAAGACTAGCGGGATCACAGATACGCAGTATTTT.

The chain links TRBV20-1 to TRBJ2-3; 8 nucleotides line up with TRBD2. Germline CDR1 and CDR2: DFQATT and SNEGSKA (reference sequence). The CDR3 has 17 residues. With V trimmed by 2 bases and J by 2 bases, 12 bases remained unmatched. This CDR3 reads CSARRREREGVTDTQYF. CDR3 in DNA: TGCAGTGCTAGAAGGCGGGAACGGGAGGGTGTCACAGATACGCAGTATTTT.

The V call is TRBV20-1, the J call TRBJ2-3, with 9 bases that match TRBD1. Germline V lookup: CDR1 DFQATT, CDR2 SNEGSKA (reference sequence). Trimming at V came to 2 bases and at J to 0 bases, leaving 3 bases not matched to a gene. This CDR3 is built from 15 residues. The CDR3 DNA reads TGCAGTGCTAGACGACAGGGGGGAAGCACAGATACGCAGTATTTT. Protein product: CSARRQGGSTDTQYF.

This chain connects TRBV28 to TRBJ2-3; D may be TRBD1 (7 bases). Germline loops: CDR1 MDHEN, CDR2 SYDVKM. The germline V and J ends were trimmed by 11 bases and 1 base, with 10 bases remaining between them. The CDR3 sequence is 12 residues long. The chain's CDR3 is CAAGTGTDTQYF. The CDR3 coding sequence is TGTGCCGCGGGGACAGGCACAGATACGCAGTATTTT.

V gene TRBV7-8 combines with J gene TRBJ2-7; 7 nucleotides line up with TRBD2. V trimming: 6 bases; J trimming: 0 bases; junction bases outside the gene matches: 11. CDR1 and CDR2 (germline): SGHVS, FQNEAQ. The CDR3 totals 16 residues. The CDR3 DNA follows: TGTGCCAGCAGACGGGGAGGCGGGAGACGCTCCTACGAGCAGTACTTC. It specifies CASRRGGGRRSYEQYF. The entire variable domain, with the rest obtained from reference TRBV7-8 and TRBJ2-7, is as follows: GAGVSQSPRYKVAKRGQDVALRCDPISGHVSLFWYQQALGQGPEFLTYFQNEAQLDKSGLPSDRFFAERPEGSVSTLKIQRTQQEDSAVYLCASRRGGGRRSYEQYFGPGTRLTVT.

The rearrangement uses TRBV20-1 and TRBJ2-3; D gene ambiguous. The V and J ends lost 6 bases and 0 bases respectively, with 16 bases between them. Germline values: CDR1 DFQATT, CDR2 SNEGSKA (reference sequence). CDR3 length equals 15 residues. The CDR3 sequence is CSAIDGRLSTDTQYF. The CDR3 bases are TGCAGTGCCATCGATGGGCGGCTGAGCACAGATACGCAGTATTTT.

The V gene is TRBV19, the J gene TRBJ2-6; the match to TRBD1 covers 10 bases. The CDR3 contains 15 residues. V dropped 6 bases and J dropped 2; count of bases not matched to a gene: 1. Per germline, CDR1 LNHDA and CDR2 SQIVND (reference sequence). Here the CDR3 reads CASSDRGPGANVLTF. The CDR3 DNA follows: TGTGCCAGTAGCGACAGGGGGCCTGGGGCCAACGTCCTGACTTTC. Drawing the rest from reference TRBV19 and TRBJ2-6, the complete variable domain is DGGITQSPKYLFRKEGQNVTLSCEQNLNHDAMYWYRQDPGQGLRLIYYSQIVNDFQKGDIAEGYSVSREKKESFPLTVTSAQKNPTAFYLCASSDRGPGANVLTFGAGSRLTVL.

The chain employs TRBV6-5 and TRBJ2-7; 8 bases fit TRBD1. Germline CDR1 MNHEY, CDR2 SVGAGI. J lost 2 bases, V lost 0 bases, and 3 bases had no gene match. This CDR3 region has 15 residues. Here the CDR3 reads CASSYSVTGAYEQYF. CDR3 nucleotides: TGTGCCAGCAGTTACTCTGTGACAGGGGCCTACGAGCAGTACTTC.

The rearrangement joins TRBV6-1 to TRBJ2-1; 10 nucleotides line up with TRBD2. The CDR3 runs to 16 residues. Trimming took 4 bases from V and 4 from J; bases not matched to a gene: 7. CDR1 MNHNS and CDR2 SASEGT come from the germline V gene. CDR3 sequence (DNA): TGTGCCAGCAGTGCCTCCCTGGGACTAGCGTACAATGAGCAGTTCTTC. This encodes CASSASLGLAYNEQFF.

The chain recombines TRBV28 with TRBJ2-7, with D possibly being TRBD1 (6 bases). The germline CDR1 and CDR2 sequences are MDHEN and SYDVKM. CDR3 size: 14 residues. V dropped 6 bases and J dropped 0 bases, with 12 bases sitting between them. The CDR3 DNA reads TGTGCCAGCAGAACAACAGGGAGCTCCTACGAGCAGTACTTC. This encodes CASRTTGSSYEQYF.

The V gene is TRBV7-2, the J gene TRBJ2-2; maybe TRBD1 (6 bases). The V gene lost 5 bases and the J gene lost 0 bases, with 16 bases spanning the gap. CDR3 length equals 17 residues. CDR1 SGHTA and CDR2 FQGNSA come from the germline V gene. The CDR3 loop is CASSPPRQAANTGELFF. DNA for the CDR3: TGTGCCAGCAGCCCCCCCCGACAGGCCGCGAACACCGGGGAGCTGTTTTTT. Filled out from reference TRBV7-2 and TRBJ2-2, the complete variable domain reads GAGVSQSPSNKVTEKGKDVELRCDPISGHTALYWYRQSLGQGLEFLIYFQGNSAPDKSGLPSDRFSAERTGGSVSTLTIQRTQQEDSAVYLCASSPPRQAANTGELFFGEGSRLTVL.

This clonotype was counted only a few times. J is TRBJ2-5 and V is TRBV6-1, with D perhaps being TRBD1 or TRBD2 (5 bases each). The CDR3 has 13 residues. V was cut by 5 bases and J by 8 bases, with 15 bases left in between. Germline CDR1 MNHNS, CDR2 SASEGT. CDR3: CASSPPGPTTQYF. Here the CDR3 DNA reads TGTGCCAGCAGTCCGCCGGGACCGACCACCCAGTACTTC.

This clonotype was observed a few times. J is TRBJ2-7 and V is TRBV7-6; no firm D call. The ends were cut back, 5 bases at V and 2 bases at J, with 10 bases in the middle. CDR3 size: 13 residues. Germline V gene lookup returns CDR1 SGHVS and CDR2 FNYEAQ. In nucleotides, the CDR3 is TGTGCCAGCAGCCCGGACGGACCCTACGAGCAGTACTTC. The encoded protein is CASSPDGPYEQYF.

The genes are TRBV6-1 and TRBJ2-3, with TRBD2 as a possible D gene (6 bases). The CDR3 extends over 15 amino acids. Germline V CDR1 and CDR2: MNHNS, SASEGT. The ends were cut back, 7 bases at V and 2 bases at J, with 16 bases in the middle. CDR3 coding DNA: TGTGCCAGCACCGAATGGGACTCCTTCACAGATACGCAGTATTTT. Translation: CASTEWDSFTDTQYF.

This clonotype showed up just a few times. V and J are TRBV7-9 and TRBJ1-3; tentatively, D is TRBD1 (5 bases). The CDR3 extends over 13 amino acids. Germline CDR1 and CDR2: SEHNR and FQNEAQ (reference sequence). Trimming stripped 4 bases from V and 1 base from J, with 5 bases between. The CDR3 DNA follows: TGTGCCAGCAGCTGGGGGTCTGGAAACACCATATATTTT. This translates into CASSWGSGNTIYF.

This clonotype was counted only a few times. The CDR3 loop reads CASSIWPPGTYEQYF. Here the CDR3 DNA reads TGTGCCAGTAGTATTTGGCCCCCTGGAACCTACGAGCAGTACTTC. V gene TRBV19 combines with J gene TRBJ2-7; D ambiguous. Germline assignment: CDR1 LNHDA and CDR2 SQIVND (reference sequence). The V end lost 3 bases, the J end lost 2 bases, and 14 bases lay between the germline ends. The CDR3 sequence is 15 residues long. Full variable domain (outside the CDR3, taken from reference TRBV19 and TRBJ2-7): DGGITQSPKYLFRKEGQNVTLSCEQNLNHDAMYWYRQDPGQGLRLIYYSQIVNDFQKGDIAEGYSVSREKKESFPLTVTSAQKNPTAFYLCASSIWPPGTYEQYFGPGTRLTVT.

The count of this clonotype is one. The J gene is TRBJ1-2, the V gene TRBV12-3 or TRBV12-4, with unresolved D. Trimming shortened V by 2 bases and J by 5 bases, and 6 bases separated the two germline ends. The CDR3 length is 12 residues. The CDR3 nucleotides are TGTGCCAGCAGTTTAACGGAATATGGCTACACCTTC. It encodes CASSLTEYGYTF.

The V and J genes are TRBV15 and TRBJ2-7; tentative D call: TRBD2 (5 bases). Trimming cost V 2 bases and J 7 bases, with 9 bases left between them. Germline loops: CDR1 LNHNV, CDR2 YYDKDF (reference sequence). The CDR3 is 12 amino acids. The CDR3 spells CATSRTAGEQYF. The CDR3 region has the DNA TGTGCCACCAGCAGAACGGCGGGTGAGCAGTACTTC.

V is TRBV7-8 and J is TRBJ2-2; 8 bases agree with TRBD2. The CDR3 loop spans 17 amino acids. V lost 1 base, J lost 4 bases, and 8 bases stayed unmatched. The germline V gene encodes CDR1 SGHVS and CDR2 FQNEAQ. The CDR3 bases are TGTGCCAGCAGCTTAGATCCAGCGGGAGTGAGCACCGGGGAGCTGTTTTTT. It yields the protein CASSLDPAGVSTGELFF.

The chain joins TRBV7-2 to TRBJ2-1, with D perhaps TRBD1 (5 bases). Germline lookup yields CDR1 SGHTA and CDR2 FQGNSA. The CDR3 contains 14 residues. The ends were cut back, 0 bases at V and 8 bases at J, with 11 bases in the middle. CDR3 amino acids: CASSLAPGSHEQFF. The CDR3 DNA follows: TGTGCCAGCAGCTTAGCCCCAGGGTCCCATGAGCAGTTCTTC.

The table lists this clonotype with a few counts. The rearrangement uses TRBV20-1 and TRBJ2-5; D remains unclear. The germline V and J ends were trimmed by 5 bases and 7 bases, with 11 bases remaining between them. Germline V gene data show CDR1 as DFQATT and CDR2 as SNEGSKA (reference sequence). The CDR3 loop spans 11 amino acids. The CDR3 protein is CSAGPKVTQYF. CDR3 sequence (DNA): TGCAGTGCTGGGCCGAAAGTGACCCAGTACTTC.

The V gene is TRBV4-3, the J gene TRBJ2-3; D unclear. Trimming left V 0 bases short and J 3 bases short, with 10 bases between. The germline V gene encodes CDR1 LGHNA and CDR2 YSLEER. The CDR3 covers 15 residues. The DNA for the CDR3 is TGCGCCAGCAGCCAAGATTTCGCTTCAACAGATACGCAGTATTTT. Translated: CASSQDFASTDTQYF.

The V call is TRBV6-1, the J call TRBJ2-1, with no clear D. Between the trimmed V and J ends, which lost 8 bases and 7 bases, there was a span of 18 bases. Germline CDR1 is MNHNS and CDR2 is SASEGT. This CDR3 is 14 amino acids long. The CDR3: CASRVTEVSNEQFF. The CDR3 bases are TGTGCCAGCCGGGTAACAGAAGTGTCAAATGAGCAGTTCTTC.

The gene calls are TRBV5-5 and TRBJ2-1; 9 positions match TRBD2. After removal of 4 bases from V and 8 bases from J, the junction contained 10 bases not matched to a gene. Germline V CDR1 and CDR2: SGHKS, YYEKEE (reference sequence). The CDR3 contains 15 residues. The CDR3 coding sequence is TGTGCCAGCAGCCCGATAGCGGGAGTCTTGGATGAGCAGTTCTTC. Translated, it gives CASSPIAGVLDEQFF. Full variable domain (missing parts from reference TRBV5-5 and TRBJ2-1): DAGVTQSPTHLIKTRGQQVTLRCSPISGHKSVSWYQQVLGQGPQFIFQYYEKEERGRGNFPDRFSARQFPNYSSELNVNALLLGDSALYLCASSPIAGVLDEQFFGPGTRLTVL.

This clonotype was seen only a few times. The CDR3 reads CATSRAGQGVNYGYTF. CDR3 in DNA: TGTGCCACCAGCAGAGCCGGACAGGGCGTTAACTATGGCTACACCTTC. This rearrangement joins TRBV15 to TRBJ1-2, with TRBD1 matching 8 bases. The V and J ends lost 1 base and 1 base, in that order; junction bases with no gene match: 5. Germline V gene sequence: CDR1 LNHNV, CDR2 YYDKDF (reference sequence). The CDR3 is 16 amino acids.